What follows describes a single TCR beta chain. Its antigen is not identified. The sample belongs to a study of cytomegalovirus exposure and HLA in healthy donors. Across the study: An early release of data contained approximately 80 million unique TCRs, which came from HLA-typed donors. Among the 350 to 400 donors who were genotyped, about 84% fell in the genetic ancestry cluster that is associated with self-reported Caucasian donors. The study, taken as a whole, reports: Within the data, a cluster of highly shared sequence variants was likely a sequencing artifact. From TCR beta sequences, most subjects' HLA-A and HLA-B alleles were reportedly predicted accurately.

This PCR relied on a set of 60 Vbeta primers and 13 Jbeta primers. This table comes from immunoSEQ multiplex PCR, and its TCRdb copy is limited to in-frame clones, with some not included. The sample contains under 250,000 clones, roughly 85% of which appear only once. CDR1 SGHDT and CDR2 YYEEEE come from the germline V gene. The CDR3 has 14 amino acids. Trimming left V 2 bases short and J 2 bases short, with 10 bases between. The sequence came from a woman in her 30s in good health and CMV-seropositive. The chain joins TRBV5-6 to TRBJ1-2, with D possibly being TRBD1 (6 bases). Sequencing was performed on PBMCs. The CDR3 sequence is CASSFDTGNYGYTF. The CDR3 DNA reads TGTGCCAGCAGCTTCGATACAGGGAACTATGGCTACACCTTC.